This T cell receptor beta chain was identified in a study of T cell repertoires in ileal Crohn's disease. Regarding the study as a whole: Mucosal expansions were suggested to be mainly CD8 T cells.

Time point described: neoterminal ileum biopsy at postoperative endoscopy, about 6 months after surgery. The CDR3 extends over 15 amino acids. J gave up 0 bases and V 10 bases, and 10 bases lay outside the gene matches. Germline V gives CDR1 MNHNS, CDR2 SASEGT. Only in-frame clones appear in the TCRdb table, and some are missing; sequencing was by immunoSEQ multiplex PCR. The table shows 9,500 to 11,000 clones, with less than 85% occurring only once. This clone was recorded a few times. Its specificity is unknown. Sequenced input: ileal tissue. The rearrangement links TRBV6-1 to TRBJ1-2; 8 nucleotides align to TRBD1. The sequence was collected from an adult with Crohn's disease. The CDR3: CATDREMLANYGYTF. Here the CDR3 DNA reads TGTGCCACGGACAGGGAGATGTTGGCTAACTATGGCTACACCTTC.